This T cell receptor (beta chain) derives from a study of T cell repertoires in cytomegalovirus infection. This clonotype was observed at least ten times. What it binds is unknown. Each CDR3 protein gets one entry after TCRdb re-called the reads with MiXCR. This sample has hundreds of thousands of distinct CDR3 sequences; 30% to 35% occur once, and the top ten carry roughly 18%. The junction had 13 bases not matched to a gene; V was cut back by 1 base and J by 9 bases. Germline V gene data show CDR1 as SGHTA and CDR2 as FQGNSA. This CDR3 contains 17 residues. The chain recombines TRBV7-2 with TRBJ2-1; TRBD2 agrees at 9 bases. This sequence was found in a human donor in good health (CMV status not recorded). Some clones in this sample may be carry-over from other donors' samples. This sample comprised cultured PBMCs, obtained from culture after CMV antigen stimulation. CDR3 region: CASSLGSGGGAVGEQFF. The DNA of the CDR3 is TGTGCCAGCAGCTTAGGTTCTGGCGGGGGGGCCGTAGGTGAGCAGTTCTTC.